These T cell receptor beta chains were read from a single sample in a study of shared clonotypes between healthy human individuals. Clones were read by immunoSEQ multiplex PCR, and TCRdb kept only the in-frame ones, dropping some. The sample holds hundreds of thousands of clones, approximately 96% seen once. Sequences were obtained from naive CD8+ T cells sorted from blood. These TCRs come from a woman aged 30 to 39 in good health. CDR3s include the opening cysteine and the closing phenylalanine or tryptophan. The order of the fields is J gene, V gene, CDR3 protein.

TRBJ2-7 | TRBV7-9 | CASRRAEGYEQYF
TRBJ2-7 | TRBV5-4 | CASSLVGGPYEQYF
TRBJ2-5 | TRBV4-1 | CASSLLQTGGETQYF
TRBJ1-3 | TRBV7-7 | CASSSLPDRGPNQSSGNTIYF
TRBJ2-7 | TRBV21-1 | CASQKGTQNYEQYF
TRBJ2-6 | TRBV7-9 | CASTGNSGANVLTF
TRBJ2-1 | TRBV13 | CASSTASPRVEQFF
TRBJ1-4 | TRBV27 | CASSLSFGKAVFF
TRBJ2-4 | TRBV6-1 | CASSAGLAKNIQYF
TRBJ2-7 | TRBV28 | CASSPRDTSSYEQYF
TRBJ2-7 | TRBV6-5 | CASIGTSVPSYGQYF
TRBJ2-5 | TRBV6-5 | CASSYSTSGETQYF
TRBJ2-7 | TRBV5-1 | CASSLAFTSPSYEQYF
TRBJ2-5 | TRBV4-1 | CASSQGHRAQETQYF
TRBJ2-1 | TRBV7-9 | CASSFGDTVQFF
TRBJ2-7 | TRBV7-8 | CASSFLGPAGEQYF
TRBJ2-7 | TRBV19 | CASSIADSDLEQYF
TRBJ2-1 | TRBV27 | CASSFLGTGYYNEQFF
TRBJ2-7 | TRBV6-5 | CASTLLGTDEQYF
TRBJ2-5 | TRBV7-9 | CASSLGDTQETQYF
TRBJ2-7 | TRBV9 | CASSGDTGLAGSEQYF
TRBJ2-7 | TRBV6-6 | CASSRSPGTGSYEQYF
TRBJ2-2 | TRBV11-2 | CASSLWASGGGSTGELFF
TRBJ1-2 | TRBV6-6 | CASSDTGDSHTF
TRBJ1-6 | TRBV9 | CASSVEGLNNSPLHF
TRBJ2-7 | TRBV6-5 | CASSYSGSYEQYF
TRBJ2-1 | TRBV29-1 | CSVEGQYSYNEQFF